The clone carrying this TCR beta chain was observed many times. Its specificity is not known. The CDR3 contains 15 residues. Germline V gene lookup returns CDR1 MDHEN and CDR2 SYDVKM. The ends lost 10 bases at V and 1 base at J; junction bases unmatched: 8. This sample was taken from a study of T-cell reconstitution after alpha-beta-depleted transplantation in children. A TCRbeta library incorporating unique molecular identifiers was prepared. Each CDR3 protein gets one entry after TCRdb re-called the PCR reads with MiXCR. The data contain roughly 160,000 distinct CDR3 sequences, 11% of them seen just once; the ten biggest clones take up approximately 13%. General observations from the study: In patients about two months after transplant, alpha-beta T cells reportedly arose from several hundred expanded graft clones. Certain patients had high TCRbeta diversity at day 60, and it came from recipient T cells and thymic progenitors that survived. The authors attributed T-cell counts and diversity one year after transplant mostly to newly produced T cells.

V usage is TRBV28 and J usage is TRBJ2-3; 10 nucleotides agree with TRBD2. The source is a boy aged 2 to 9 with acute myeloid leukemia, due to receive a stem cell transplant. The sequenced sample was PBMCs, obtained before TCRalphabeta/CD19-depleted stem cell transplant. The CDR3 here is CATSPLAGGTDTQYF. The CDR3 DNA reads as TGTGCCACTTCTCCCCTAGCGGGAGGCACAGATACGCAGTATTTT.